The next 11 T cell receptor beta chains were all read from a single sample in a study of T cell clonotyping in hematopoietic cell transplantation (dated by TCRdb to about 2021). This specimen's time point label, per the study, means: recipient sample about 28 days before transplant, after cytoreduction. The library was generated by the immunoSEQ multiplex PCR assay. TCRdb holds this immuneACCESS table with in-frame rearrangements only. Some clones are missing; in checked studies, unresolved V genes explain under half, and the rest has no known cause. The sample has about 5,400 clones on record, about 85% of them singletons. The leading ten clones occupy 3.5% to 4.5% of the sample. Sequencing used peripheral blood mononuclear cells, obtained before stem cell transplant. The receptor source for this set is a man aged 55 to 69 with acute myeloid leukemia. Some clones in this sample may be carry-over from other donors' samples.

The V call is TRBV5-4, the J call TRBJ2-7; 7 bases fit TRBD1. In germline, CDR1 is SGHNT, CDR2 YYREEE (reference sequence). The CDR3 sequence is 14 residues long. Trimming took 4 bases from V and 4 from J; bases not matched to a gene: 8. The CDR3 reads CASSQPDRAYEQYF. CDR3 DNA sequence: TGTGCCAGCAGCCAACCCGACAGGGCATACGAGCAGTACTTC.

This rearrangement joins TRBV5-8 to TRBJ2-7, with D perhaps matching TRBD1 (6 bases). V was cut by 4 bases and J by 6 bases, with 14 bases left in between. Germline loops: CDR1 SGHTS, CDR2 YDEGEE. The CDR3 extends over 13 amino acids. The CDR3 coding sequence is TGTGCCAGCAGCGCTACAGGGTTTCGCGAGCAGTACTTC. It specifies CASSATGFREQYF.

The rearrangement joins TRBV11-2 to TRBJ1-1; tentatively, D is TRBD1 (5 bases). The V end was cut by 0 bases, the J end by 0 bases, with 8 bases between. Per the germline V gene, CDR1 is SGHAT and CDR2 is FQNNGV. The CDR3 runs to 15 residues. The CDR3 region is CASSLEGRVNTEAFF. Written as DNA, the CDR3 is TGTGCCAGCAGCTTAGAGGGCAGGGTGAACACTGAAGCTTTCTTT. The whole variable domain, filled in from reference TRBV11-2 and TRBJ1-1, reads EAGVAQSPRYKIIEKRQSVAFWCNPISGHATLYWYQQILGQGPKLLIQFQNNGVVDDSQLPKDRFSAERLKGVDSTLKIQPAKLEDSAVYLCASSLEGRVNTEAFFGQGTRLTVV.

The chain joins TRBV5-1 to TRBJ2-3; no reliable D call. The CDR3 runs to 14 residues. CDR1 is SGHRS, CDR2 YFSETQ, per germline. Trimming pared 4 bases from V and 0 bases from J, leaving 9 bases between. CDR3 residues: CASSVSTSTDTQYF. DNA of the CDR3: TGCGCCAGCAGCGTTTCGACTAGCACAGATACGCAGTATTTT.

V is TRBV9 and J is TRBJ2-1; 9 bases map to TRBD2. CDR1 is SGDLS, CDR2 YYNGEE, per germline. The CDR3 extends over 18 amino acids. The V and J ends lost 4 bases and 9 bases, in that order; junction bases with no gene match: 20. The CDR3 DNA sequence: TGTGCCAGCAGCCCATGGGAGCGGGGGGTGTTGGGAGAAGGTGAGCAGTTCTTC. Its protein is CASSPWERGVLGEGEQFF.

The rearrangement links TRBV7-9 to TRBJ1-1, with a tentative D call TRBD1 (6 bases). V was shortened by 4 bases and J by 10 bases, with 16 bases between the two germline ends. Germline CDR1 reads SEHNR; CDR2 reads FQNEAQ (reference sequence). The CDR3 consists of 13 residues. CDR3 in DNA: TGTGCCAGCAGCTCTCCGGGGGCGGTGGGAGCTTTCTTT. Residues: CASSSPGAVGAFF.

This clone was seen only once. The chain links TRBV6-1 to TRBJ2-1; 8 nucleotides align to TRBD2. Germline loops: CDR1 MNHNS, CDR2 SASEGT. V dropped 6 bases and J dropped 1; count of bases not matched to a gene: 5. This CDR3 region has 15 residues. CDR3: CASSRTSWSYNEQFF. The CDR3 DNA sequence: TGTGCCAGCAGCCGGACTAGCTGGTCCTACAATGAGCAGTTCTTC.

This chain uses TRBV5-4 with TRBJ2-3, with D hard to call. The CDR3 length is 12 residues. V lost 5 bases to trimming and J lost 4 bases, with 8 bases between them. Germline CDR1 and CDR2: SGHNT and YYREEE (reference sequence). The CDR3 loop is CASSRSSDTQYF. CDR3 nucleotide sequence: TGTGCCAGCAGTCGAAGTTCAGATACGCAGTATTTT.

This clone occurred once. This chain connects TRBV5-6 to TRBJ1-1; no definite D call. Germline CDR1 is SGHDT and CDR2 is YYEEEE. The CDR3 is 13 amino acids. V was clipped by 3 bases and J by 0 bases, with 6 bases between them. CDR3 in DNA: TGTGCCAGCAGCTATACATTGAACACTGAAGCTTTCTTT. Residues: CASSYTLNTEAFF.

The chain carries TRBV7-9 and TRBJ2-2; TRBD2 matches 7 bases. The trim removed 2 bases at V and 7 bases at J, leaving 1 base unmatched. Germline V gene sequence: CDR1 SEHNR, CDR2 FQNEAQ (reference sequence). The CDR3 runs 13 residues. In DNA, the CDR3 is TGTGCCAGCAGCTTACGGGGGGACGGGGAGCTGTTTTTT. Its protein is CASSLRGDGELFF.

In this sample, this clone turned up a few times. The rearrangement joins TRBV5-1 to TRBJ1-5; D gene unclear. V was pared by 0 bases and J by 3 bases, with 7 bases between. CDR3 length equals 14 residues. Germline loops: CDR1 SGHRS, CDR2 YFSETQ. The CDR3 reads CASSLGQFNQPQHF. Here the CDR3 DNA reads TGCGCCAGCAGCTTGGGCCAGTTCAATCAGCCCCAGCATTTT. Full variable domain (remainder filled in from reference TRBV5-1 and TRBJ1-5): KAGVTQTPRYLIKTRGQQVTLSCSPISGHRSVSWYQQTPGQGLQFLFEYFSETQRNKGNFPGRFSGRQFSNSRSEMNVSTLELGDSALYLCASSLGQFNQPQHFGDGTRLSIL.